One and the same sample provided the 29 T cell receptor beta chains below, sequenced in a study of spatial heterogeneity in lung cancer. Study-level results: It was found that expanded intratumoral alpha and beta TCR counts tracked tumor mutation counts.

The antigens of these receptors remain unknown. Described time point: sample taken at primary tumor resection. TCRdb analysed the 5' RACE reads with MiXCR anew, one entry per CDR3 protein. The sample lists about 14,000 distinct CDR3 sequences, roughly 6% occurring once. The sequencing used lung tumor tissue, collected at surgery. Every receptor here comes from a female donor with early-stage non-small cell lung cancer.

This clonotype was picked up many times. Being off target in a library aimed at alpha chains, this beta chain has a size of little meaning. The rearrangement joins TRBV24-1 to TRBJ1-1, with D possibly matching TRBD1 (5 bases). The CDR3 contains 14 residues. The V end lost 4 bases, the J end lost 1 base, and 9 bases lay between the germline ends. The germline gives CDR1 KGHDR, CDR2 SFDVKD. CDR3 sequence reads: CATSDSTGNTEAFF. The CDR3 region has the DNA TGTGCCACCAGTGACTCTACAGGGAACACTGAAGCTTTCTTT.

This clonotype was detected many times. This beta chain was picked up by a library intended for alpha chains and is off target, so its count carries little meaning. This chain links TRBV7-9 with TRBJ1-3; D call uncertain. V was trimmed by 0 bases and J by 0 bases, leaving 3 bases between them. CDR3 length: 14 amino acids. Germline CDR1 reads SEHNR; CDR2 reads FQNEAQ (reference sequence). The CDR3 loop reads CASSLARSGNTIYF. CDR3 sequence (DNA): TGTGCCAGCAGCTTAGCCCGCTCTGGAAACACCATATATTTT. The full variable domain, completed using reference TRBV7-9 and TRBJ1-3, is DTGVSQNPRHKITKRGQNVTFRCDPISEHNRLYWYRQTLGQGPEFLTYFQNEAQLEKSRLLSDRFSAERPKGSFSTLEIQRTEQGDSAMYLCASSLARSGNTIYFGEGSWLTVV.

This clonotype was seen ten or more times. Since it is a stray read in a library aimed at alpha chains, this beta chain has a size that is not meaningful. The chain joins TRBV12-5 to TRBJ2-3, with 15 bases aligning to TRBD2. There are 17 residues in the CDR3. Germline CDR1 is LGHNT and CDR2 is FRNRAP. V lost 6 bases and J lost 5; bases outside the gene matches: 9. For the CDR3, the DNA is TGTGCTAGTGGCCCGGGACTAGCGGGGGGCCGAGGAGATACGCAGTATTTT. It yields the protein CASGPGLAGGRGDTQYF.

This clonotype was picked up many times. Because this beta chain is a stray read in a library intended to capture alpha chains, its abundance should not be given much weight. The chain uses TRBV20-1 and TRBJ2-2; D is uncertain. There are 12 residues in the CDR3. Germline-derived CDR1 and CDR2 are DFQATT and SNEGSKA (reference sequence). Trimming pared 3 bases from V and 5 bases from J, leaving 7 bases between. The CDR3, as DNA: TGCAGTGCTAGGCCTCCAACCGGGGAGCTGTTTTTT. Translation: CSARPPTGELFF.

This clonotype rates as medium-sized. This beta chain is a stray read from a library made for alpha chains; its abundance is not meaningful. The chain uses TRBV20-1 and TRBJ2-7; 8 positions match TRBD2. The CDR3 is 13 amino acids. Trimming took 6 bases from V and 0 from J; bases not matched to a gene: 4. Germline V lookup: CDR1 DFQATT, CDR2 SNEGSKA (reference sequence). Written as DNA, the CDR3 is TGCAGTGCCCTTAGCGGGGACTCCTACGAGCAGTACTTC. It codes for CSALSGDSYEQYF.

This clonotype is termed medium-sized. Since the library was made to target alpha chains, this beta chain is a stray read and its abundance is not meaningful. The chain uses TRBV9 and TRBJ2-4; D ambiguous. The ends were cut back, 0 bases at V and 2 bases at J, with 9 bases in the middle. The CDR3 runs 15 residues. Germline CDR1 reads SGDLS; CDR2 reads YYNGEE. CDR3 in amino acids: CASSVGSATKNIQYF. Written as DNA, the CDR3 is TGTGCCAGCAGCGTAGGATCTGCAACCAAAAACATTCAGTACTTC.

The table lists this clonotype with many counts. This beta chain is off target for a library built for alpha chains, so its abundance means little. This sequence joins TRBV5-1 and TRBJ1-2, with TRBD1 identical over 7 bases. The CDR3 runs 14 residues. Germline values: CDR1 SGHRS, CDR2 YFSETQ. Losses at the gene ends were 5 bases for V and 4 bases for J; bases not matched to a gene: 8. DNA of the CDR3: TGCGCCAGCAGTTTGACAGGGCCCTTCTATGGCTACACCTTC. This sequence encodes CASSLTGPFYGYTF.

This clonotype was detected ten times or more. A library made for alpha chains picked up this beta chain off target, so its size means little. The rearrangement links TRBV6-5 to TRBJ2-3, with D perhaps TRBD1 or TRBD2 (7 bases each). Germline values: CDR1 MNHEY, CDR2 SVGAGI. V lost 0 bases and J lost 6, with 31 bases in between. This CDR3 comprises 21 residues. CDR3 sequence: CASSYSETGEGRGTGLDTQYF. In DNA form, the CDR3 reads TGTGCCAGCAGTTACTCCGAAACAGGGGAGGGTAGAGGCACCGGTCTTGATACGCAGTATTTT.

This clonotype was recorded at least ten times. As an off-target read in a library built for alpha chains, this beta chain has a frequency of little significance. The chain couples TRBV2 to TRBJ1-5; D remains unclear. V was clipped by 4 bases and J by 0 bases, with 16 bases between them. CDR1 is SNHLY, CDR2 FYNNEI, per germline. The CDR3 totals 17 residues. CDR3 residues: CASSAPVSTYSNQPQHF. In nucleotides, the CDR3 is TGTGCCAGCAGTGCCCCGGTCAGCACGTATAGCAATCAGCCCCAGCATTTT.

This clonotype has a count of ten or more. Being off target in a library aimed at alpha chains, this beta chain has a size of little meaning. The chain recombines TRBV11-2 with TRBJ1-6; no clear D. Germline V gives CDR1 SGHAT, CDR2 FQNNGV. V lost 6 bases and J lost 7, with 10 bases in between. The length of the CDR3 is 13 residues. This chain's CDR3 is CASRLVPNSPLHF. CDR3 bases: TGTGCCAGCAGACTAGTCCCCAATTCACCCCTCCACTTT. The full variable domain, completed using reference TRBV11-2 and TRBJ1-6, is EAGVAQSPRYKIIEKRQSVAFWCNPISGHATLYWYQQILGQGPKLLIQFQNNGVVDDSQLPKDRFSAERLKGVDSTLKIQPAKLEDSAVYLCASRLVPNSPLHFGNGTRLTVT.

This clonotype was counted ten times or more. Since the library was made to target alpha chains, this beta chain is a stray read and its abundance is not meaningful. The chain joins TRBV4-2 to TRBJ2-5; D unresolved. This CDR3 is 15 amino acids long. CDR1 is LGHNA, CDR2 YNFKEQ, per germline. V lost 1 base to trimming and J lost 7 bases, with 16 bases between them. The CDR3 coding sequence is TGTGCCAGCAGCCAAGGATTGGGTGGACCAGTGACCCAGTACTTC. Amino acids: CASSQGLGGPVTQYF.

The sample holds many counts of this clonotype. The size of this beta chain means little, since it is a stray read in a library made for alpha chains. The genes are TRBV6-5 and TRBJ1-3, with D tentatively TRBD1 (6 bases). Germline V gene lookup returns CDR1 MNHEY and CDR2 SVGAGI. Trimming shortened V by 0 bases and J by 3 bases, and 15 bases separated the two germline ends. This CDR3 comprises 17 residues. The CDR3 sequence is CASSYSMPGGSGNTIYF. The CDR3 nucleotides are TGTGCCAGCAGTTACTCGATGCCCGGGGGCAGTGGAAACACCATATATTTT.

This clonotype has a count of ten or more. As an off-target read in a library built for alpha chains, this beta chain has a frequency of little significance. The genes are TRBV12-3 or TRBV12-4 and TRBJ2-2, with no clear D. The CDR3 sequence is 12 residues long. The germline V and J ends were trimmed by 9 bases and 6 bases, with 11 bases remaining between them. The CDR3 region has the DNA TGTGCCAGTTTTATGGGCCCCGGGGAGCTGTTTTTT. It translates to CASFMGPGELFF.

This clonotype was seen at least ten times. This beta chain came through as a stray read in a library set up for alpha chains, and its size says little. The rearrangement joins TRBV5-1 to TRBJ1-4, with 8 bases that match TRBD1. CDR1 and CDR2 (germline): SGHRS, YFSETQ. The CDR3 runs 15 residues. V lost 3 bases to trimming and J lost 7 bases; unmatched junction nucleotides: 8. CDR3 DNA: TGCGCCAGCAGCTCAAGAGCAGGGGGCGGTGAAAAACTGTTTTTT. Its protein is CASSSRAGGGEKLFF.

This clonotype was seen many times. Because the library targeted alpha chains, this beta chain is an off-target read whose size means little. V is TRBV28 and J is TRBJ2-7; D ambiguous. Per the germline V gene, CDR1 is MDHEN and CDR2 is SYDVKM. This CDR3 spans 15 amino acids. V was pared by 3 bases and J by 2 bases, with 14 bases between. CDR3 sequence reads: CASSFIWRPAYEQYF. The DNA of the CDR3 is TGTGCCAGCAGTTTCATATGGCGTCCCGCCTACGAGCAGTACTTC.

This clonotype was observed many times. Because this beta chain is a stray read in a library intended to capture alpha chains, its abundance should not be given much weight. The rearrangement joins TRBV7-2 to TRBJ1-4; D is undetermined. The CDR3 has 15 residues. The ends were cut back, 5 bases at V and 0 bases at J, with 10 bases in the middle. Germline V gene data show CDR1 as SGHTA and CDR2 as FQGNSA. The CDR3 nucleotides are TGTGCCAGCAGCCGCAGGCCAGCAACTAATGAAAAACTGTTTTTT. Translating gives CASSRRPATNEKLFF.

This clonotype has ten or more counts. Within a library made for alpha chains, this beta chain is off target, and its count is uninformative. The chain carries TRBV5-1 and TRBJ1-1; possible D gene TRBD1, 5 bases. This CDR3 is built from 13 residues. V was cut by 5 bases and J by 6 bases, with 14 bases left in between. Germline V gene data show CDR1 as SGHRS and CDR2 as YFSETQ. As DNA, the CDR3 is TGCGCCAGCAGGCCGACAGTATCTTCTGAAGCTTTCTTT. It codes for CASRPTVSSEAFF.

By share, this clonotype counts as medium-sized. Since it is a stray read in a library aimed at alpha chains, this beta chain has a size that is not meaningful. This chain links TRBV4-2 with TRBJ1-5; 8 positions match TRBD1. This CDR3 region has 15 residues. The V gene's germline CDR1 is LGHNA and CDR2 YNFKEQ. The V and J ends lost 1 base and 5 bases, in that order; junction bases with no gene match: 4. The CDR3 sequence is CASSQGSTGDQPQHF. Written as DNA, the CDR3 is TGTGCCAGCAGCCAAGGCTCGACAGGGGATCAGCCCCAGCATTTT.

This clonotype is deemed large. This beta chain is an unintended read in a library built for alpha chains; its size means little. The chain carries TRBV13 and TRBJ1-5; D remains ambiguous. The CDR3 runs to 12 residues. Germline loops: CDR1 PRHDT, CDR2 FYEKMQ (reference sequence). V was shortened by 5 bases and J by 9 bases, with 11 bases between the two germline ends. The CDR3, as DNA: TGTGCCAGCAGCCCACCCGGTGGGCCCCAGCATTTT. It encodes CASSPPGGPQHF.

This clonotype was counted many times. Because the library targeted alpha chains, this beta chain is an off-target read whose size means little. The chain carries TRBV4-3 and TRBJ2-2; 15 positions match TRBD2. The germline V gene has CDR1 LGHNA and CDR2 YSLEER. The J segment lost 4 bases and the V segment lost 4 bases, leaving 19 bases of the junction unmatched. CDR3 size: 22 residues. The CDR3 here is CASSRSASWLGLAGGSTGELFF. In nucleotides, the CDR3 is TGCGCCAGCAGCCGAAGTGCCTCCTGGTTGGGACTAGCGGGGGGAAGCACCGGGGAGCTGTTTTTT.

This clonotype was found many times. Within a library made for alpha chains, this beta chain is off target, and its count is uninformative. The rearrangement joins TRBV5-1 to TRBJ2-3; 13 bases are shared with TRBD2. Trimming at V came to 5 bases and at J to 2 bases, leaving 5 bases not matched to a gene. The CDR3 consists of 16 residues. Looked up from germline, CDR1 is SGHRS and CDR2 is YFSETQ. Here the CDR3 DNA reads TGCGCCAGCAGAACGACTAGCGGGGGGTTCACAGATACGCAGTATTTT. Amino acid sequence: CASRTTSGGFTDTQYF.

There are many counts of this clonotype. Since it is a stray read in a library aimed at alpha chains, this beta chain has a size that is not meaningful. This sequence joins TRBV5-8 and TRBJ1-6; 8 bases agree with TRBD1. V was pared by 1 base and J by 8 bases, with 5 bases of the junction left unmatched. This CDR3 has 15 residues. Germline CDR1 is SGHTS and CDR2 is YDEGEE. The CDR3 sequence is CASSLRTGFDSPLHF. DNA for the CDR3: TGTGCCAGCAGCTTGAGGACAGGGTTTGATTCACCCCTCCACTTT. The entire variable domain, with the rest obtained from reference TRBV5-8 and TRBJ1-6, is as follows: EAGVTQSPTHLIKTRGQQATLRCSPISGHTSVYWYQQALGLGLQFLLWYDEGEERNRGNFPPRFSGRQFPNYSSELNVNALELEDSALYLCASSLRTGFDSPLHFGNGTRLTVT.

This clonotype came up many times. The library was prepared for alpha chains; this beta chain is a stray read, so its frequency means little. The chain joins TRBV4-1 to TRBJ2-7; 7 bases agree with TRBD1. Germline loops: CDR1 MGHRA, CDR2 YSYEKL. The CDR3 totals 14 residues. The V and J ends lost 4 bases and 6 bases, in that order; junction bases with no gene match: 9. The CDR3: CASSLTGTAREQYF. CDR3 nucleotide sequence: TGCGCCAGCAGCCTAACCGGGACAGCCCGCGAGCAGTACTTC.

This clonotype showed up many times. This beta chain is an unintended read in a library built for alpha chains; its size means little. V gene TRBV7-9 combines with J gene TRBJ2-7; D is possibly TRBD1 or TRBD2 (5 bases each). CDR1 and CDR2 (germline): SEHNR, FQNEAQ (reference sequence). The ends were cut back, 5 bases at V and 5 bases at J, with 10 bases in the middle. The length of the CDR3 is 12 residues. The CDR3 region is CASSPQGHEQYF. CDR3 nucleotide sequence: TGTGCCAGCAGCCCGCAGGGACACGAGCAGTACTTC.

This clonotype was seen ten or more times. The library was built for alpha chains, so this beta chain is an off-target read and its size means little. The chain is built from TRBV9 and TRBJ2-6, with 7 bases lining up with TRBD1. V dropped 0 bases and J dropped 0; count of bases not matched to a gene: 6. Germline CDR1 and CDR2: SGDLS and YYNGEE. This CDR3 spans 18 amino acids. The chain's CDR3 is CASSVDYRGLSGANVLTF. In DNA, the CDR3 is TGTGCCAGCAGCGTAGACTACAGGGGCCTCTCTGGGGCCAACGTCCTGACTTTC.

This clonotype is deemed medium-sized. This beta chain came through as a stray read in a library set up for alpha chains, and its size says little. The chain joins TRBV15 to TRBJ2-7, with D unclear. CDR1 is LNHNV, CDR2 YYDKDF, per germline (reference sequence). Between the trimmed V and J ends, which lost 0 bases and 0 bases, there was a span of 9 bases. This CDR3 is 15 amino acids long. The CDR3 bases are TGTGCCACCAGCAGAGAGGGCACCTCCTCCTACGAGCAGTACTTC. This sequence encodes CATSREGTSSYEQYF.

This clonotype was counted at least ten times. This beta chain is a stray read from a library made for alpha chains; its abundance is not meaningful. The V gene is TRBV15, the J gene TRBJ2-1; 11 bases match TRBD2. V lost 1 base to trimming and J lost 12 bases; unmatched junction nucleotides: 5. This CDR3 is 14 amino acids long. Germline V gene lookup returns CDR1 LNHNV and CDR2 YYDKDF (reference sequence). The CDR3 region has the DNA TGTGCCACCAGCAGAGGGTTAGCGGGGGGGTTGCAGTTCTTC. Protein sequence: CATSRGLAGGLQFF. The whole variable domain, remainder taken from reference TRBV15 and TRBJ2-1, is DAMVIQNPRYQVTQFGKPVTLSCSQTLNHNVMYWYQQKSSQAPKLLFHYYDKDFNNEADTPDNFQSRRPNTSFCFLDIRSPGLGDTAMYLCATSRGLAGGLQFFGPGTRLTVL.

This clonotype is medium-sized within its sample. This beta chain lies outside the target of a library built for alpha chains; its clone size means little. The DNA for the CDR3 is TGCGCCACCAAGCTAGCGGGGAATAATGAGCAGTTCTTC. Its protein product is CATKLAGNNEQFF. The chain carries TRBV5-1 and TRBJ2-1, with 9 bases lining up with TRBD2. From germline, CDR1 is SGHRS and CDR2 YFSETQ. The CDR3 has 13 residues. The trim removed 9 bases at V and 7 bases at J, leaving 8 bases unmatched.

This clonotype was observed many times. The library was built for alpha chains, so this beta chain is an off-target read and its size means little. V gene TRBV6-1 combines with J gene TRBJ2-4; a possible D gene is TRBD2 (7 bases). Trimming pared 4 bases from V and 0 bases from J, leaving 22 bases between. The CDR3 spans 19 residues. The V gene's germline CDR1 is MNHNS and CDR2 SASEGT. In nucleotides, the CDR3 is TGTGCCAGCAGTGTGTCCGAGGGGAGGGGGTCCTTAGCCAAAAACATTCAGTACTTC. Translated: CASSVSEGRGSLAKNIQYF.